The entry that follows covers one T cell receptor (beta chain) sequence. The antigen is unknown. This specimen comes from a study of T cell responses to AZD1222 COVID-19 vaccine. Study outcomes and limitations: Spike-specific TCR depth and breadth grew after two AZD1222 doses. The donor group comprised mostly white British people and more females; the analysis possibly underestimated clonal diversity.

This table comes from immunoSEQ multiplex PCR, and its TCRdb copy is limited to in-frame clones, with some not included. The sample lists 130,000 or so clones, approximately 91% occurring once. The CDR3 spans 13 residues. CDR1 is SQVTM and CDR2 is ANQGSEA in the germline V gene. With 3 bases clipped from V and 7 bases from J, the junction kept 7 bases outside the gene matches. Second doses were pooled across both intervals (about 4 or about 12 weeks). The chain has TRBV29-1 and TRBJ2-7; 9 bases map to TRBD1. The source was peripheral blood, collected 28 days after the second AZD1222 dose. The sequence derives from an adult who received the AZD1222 COVID-19 vaccine. The CDR3 is CSVDRDRAGEQYF. The CDR3 DNA follows: TGCAGCGTTGACCGGGACAGGGCCGGGGAGCAGTACTTC.